This T cell receptor beta chain was sequenced during a study of cytomegalovirus exposure and HLA in healthy donors (TCRdb year 2017). Study-wide context: The roughly 670 repertoires of the first cohort and the 120 validation repertoires were produced on the same platform, according to a later analysis. The study aimed to test whether signatures of past pathogen exposure could be identified by cataloging public T cell receptors. Along with the approximately 650-subject first cohort, a separate validation cohort of more than 90 different subjects was used. The study combined high-throughput TCR immunosequencing, statistical association of individual TCRs with disease status, and machine learning to predict cytomegalovirus infection status. Here is what the overall study found, with its caveats: Three of the identified cytomegalovirus-associated TCR beta chains were confirmed in vitro to be specific for cytomegalovirus antigens. Subsequent analysis determined that TCRs grouped into clusters in the first cohort also showed a tendency toward co-occurrence across the roughly 120 validation repertoires, and 94% of cluster scores exceeded 0. Cytomegalovirus status was reported to be diagnosed by the classifier with high specificity and sensitivity in both the original and validation cohorts. The authors suggested that the approach could potentially be generalized to other disease states and immunological phenotypes. A later analysis lacked HLA typing for the validation cohort, so it scored co-occurrence in that cohort across all 110 or so repertoires. Most TCR sequences were seen in very few donors, while some public TCRs were found in many individuals. The study gave a list of 150 to 200 TCR beta chains associated with cytomegalovirus.

Libraries were made using the immunoSEQ multiplex PCR assay. Regarding the original processing steps: A statistical classification framework was developed to diagnose cytomegalovirus status using the catalog of TCR beta chain sequences. TCRdb retrieved this table from immuneACCESS and kept in-frame rearrangements only. Not all clones are present; in checked studies, unresolved V genes account for under half, and no reason is known for the remainder. D and trimming come from the DNA, and the V and J calls and clone size come from that table. This sample comprises over 150,000 clones, roughly 89% of them detected only once. The biggest ten clones account for 10% of the sample. The germline V gene provides CDR1 KGHSH and CDR2 LQKENI. Trimming accounts for 2 bases at V and 6 bases at J, while the number of junction bases matched to no gene is 4. There are 14 amino acids in the CDR3, from cysteine to phenylalanine inclusive. CDR3 DNA only is kept here, 42 bases in frame from base 1.

The donors belonged to the validation cohort of about 120 subjects, which was separate from the approximately 700-subject first cohort. The table lists this clone with a count of one. The target of this receptor is not known. No much larger clone exists at a distance of one base, and base qualities are not known. The source material was PBMCs. This sequence originates from a woman aged 18-29 years in good health and CMV-seropositive. The chain links TRBV18 with TRBJ2-3, and 8 bases in between align with TRBD2. The CDR3 amino acid sequence is: CASSPNGGADTQYF. Read as DNA, the sequence is TGTGCCAGCTCACCAAACGGGGGGGCGGATACGCAGTATTTT. With the portions outside the CDR3 filled from the reference TRBV18 and TRBJ2-3 genes, the complete variable region becomes NAGVMQNPRHLVRRRGQEARLRCSPMKGHSHVYWYRQLPEEGLKFMVYLQKENIIDESGMPKERFSAEFPKEGPSILRIQQVVRGDSAAYFCASSPNGGADTQYFGPGTRLTVL.